The present entry profiles one T cell receptor beta chain with its context. The sample holds a few counts of this clone. Its antigen target is currently unknown. Per-nucleotide qualities are absent, and no much larger clonotype sits a single base away. The library was generated by the immunoSEQ multiplex PCR assay. Under the source paper's analysis protocol: A statistical classification framework was developed to diagnose cytomegalovirus status using the catalog of TCR beta chain sequences. TCRdb obtained this table from immuneACCESS and retained in-frame rearrangements with V and J assigned. These tables miss some clones; where compared with another copy, unresolved V genes account for less than half of the shortfall, and the remainder is unexplained. V and J calls and clone size follow that table, whereas D and trimming were derived from the DNA. The sample yields around 70,000 clones; around 94% were counted once. Jointly, the top ten make up 1.9% of the sample.

The germline V gene yields MNHEY for CDR1 and SVGAGI for CDR2. The CDR3 holds 12 amino acids from the cysteine to the phenylalanine. CDR3 DNA only is kept here, 36 bases in frame from base 1. The trim is 10 bases for V and 5 bases for J, with a gap of 11 bases between the germline ends. The donors belonged to the validation cohort of about 130 subjects, which was separate from the 666-subject first cohort. This specimen comes from a study of cytomegalovirus exposure and HLA in healthy donors (dated by TCRdb to 2016 to 2017). Regarding the complete study: According to a later analysis, one platform produced both the 120 validation repertoires and the 720 or so repertoires of the first cohort. Along with the approximately 700-subject first cohort, a separate validation cohort of roughly 110 different subjects was used. The study combined high-throughput TCR immunosequencing, statistical association of individual TCRs with disease status, and machine learning to predict cytomegalovirus infection status. The study aimed to test whether signatures of past pathogen exposure could be identified by cataloging public T cell receptors. On the study overall, not on this receptor specifically: The classifier was reported to diagnose cytomegalovirus status with high specificity and sensitivity in both the original and validation cohorts. Most TCR sequences were observed very rarely across donors, whereas some public TCRs were present in many individuals. Subsequent analysis determined that TCRs grouped into clusters in the first cohort also showed a tendency toward co-occurrence across the roughly 120 validation repertoires, and roughly 94% of cluster scores exceeded 0. A total of roughly 160 TCR beta chains were listed by the study as associated with cytomegalovirus. A later analysis had no HLA typing for the validation cohort, so co-occurrence there was scored across all 110 or so repertoires. Three of the identified cytomegalovirus-associated TCR beta chains were confirmed in vitro to be specific for cytomegalovirus antigens. It was suggested by the authors that the approach could potentially be generalized to other disease states and immunological phenotypes.

The sequence came from a woman between 18 and 30 years old in good health and CMV-seropositive. The sample comprised PBMCs. The chain employs TRBV6-5 and TRBJ2-2; TRBD2 is possibly the D segment (6 matching bases). The CDR3 protein is CATEGTTGELFF. The sequenced DNA is TGTGCCACGGAGGGGACGACCGGGGAGCTGTTTTTT.